Listed below are T cell receptor beta chains from one sample, sequenced in a study of vaccination effects on CD4 cells after COVID-19. Using immunoSEQ multiplex PCR, the repertoire was profiled, and TCRdb retains in-frame clones only, with some absent. The top ten clones hold 1.1% of a sample with 65,000 to 95,000 clones, over 70% of them seen once. Their antigens remain unidentified. The material sequenced was CD4+ T cells from PBMCs cultured with HCoV-OC43 spike peptides, taken after COVID-19 vaccination. Receptor source: a human donor who received a COVID-19 vaccine. Each CDR3 is given with its conserved first and last residue. The D gene is left open where the match is weak. For some rows the clone size is stated as once, few or many, or as a class when expanded; others skip it.

d_call	cdr3_length	v_call	j_call	clone_size	cdr3_aa	cdr3_nt
NA	16	TRBV4-1	TRBJ2-5	NA	CASSQVHGGPAETQYF	TGCGCCAGCAGCCAAGTGCACGGGGGGCCCGCAGAGACCCAGTACTTC
TRBD2	15	TRBV5-1	TRBJ2-1	NA	CASSVTSGGPYEQFF	TGCGCCAGCAGCGTGACTAGCGGGGGGCCATATGAGCAGTTCTTC
NA	13	TRBV12-3/TRBV12-4	TRBJ1-2	NA	CASSSPSYYGYTF	TGTGCCAGCAGTTCGCCATCCTACTATGGCTACACCTTC
NA	12	TRBV5-1	TRBJ2-3	NA	CASSLHEDTQYF	TGCGCCAGCAGCCTACACGAGGATACGCAGTATTTT
NA	13	TRBV19	TRBJ1-1	NA	CASSGQLNTEAFF	TGTGCCAGTAGTGGCCAATTGAACACTGAAGCTTTCTTT
NA	10	TRBV27	TRBJ1-5	NA	CASRRQPQHF	TGTGCCAGCAGGAGGCAGCCCCAGCATTTT
TRBD1	17	TRBV5-1	TRBJ1-5	once	CASSLGTGAMDNQPQHF	TGCGCCAGCAGCTTGGGGACAGGGGCAATGGACAATCAGCCCCAGCATTTT
NA	14	TRBV19	TRBJ1-2	NA	CARGGQFSNYGYTF	TGTGCCAGGGGAGGACAGTTCTCTAACTATGGCTACACCTTC
NA	14	TRBV5-4	TRBJ2-2	few	CASSLASASGELFF	TGTGCCAGCAGCTTGGCCTCGGCTTCCGGGGAGCTGTTTTTT
NA	16	TRBV7-3	TRBJ1-3	NA	CASSTLQGTSGNTIYF	TGTGCCAGCAGCACCCTACAGGGAACCTCTGGAAACACCATATATTTT
NA	14	TRBV5-6	TRBJ1-5	NA	CASSPAGTHQPQHF	TGTGCCAGCAGCCCGGCGGGTACGCATCAGCCCCAGCATTTT
NA	15	TRBV5-1	TRBJ1-2	NA	CASSSSGDVNYGYTF	TGCGCCAGCAGCTCCTCAGGGGATGTTAACTATGGCTACACCTTC
TRBD1	16	TRBV19	TRBJ1-4	NA	CASSPQTGFYLEKLFF	TGTGCCAGTAGTCCCCAGACAGGGTTCTATCTCGAAAAACTGTTTTTT
NA	14	TRBV5-1	TRBJ1-3	NA	CASSLGSPGNTIYF	TGCGCCAGCAGCTTGGGCTCTCCTGGAAACACCATATATTTT
NA	19	TRBV11-2	TRBJ1-1	NA	CASSFPMVWWQTLNTEAFF	TGTGCCAGCAGCTTCCCCATGGTCTGGTGGCAGACCCTTAACACTGAAGCTTTCTTT
TRBD1	15	TRBV6-5	TRBJ1-2	NA	CASSYSSAGGNGYTF	TGTGCCAGCAGTTACTCGAGTGCAGGGGGCAATGGCTACACCTTC
NA	15	TRBV19	TRBJ1-2	NA	CASSITAWGVYGYTF	TGTGCCAGTAGTATAACGGCTTGGGGGGTCTATGGCTACACCTTC
NA	16	TRBV28	TRBJ1-3	NA	CASSSPRGRSGNTIYF	TGTGCCAGCAGTTCTCCCCGCGGCCGCTCTGGAAACACCATATATTTT
NA	14	TRBV19	TRBJ1-4	NA	CASSPTNGYEKLFF	TGTGCCAGTAGCCCGACGAACGGATACGAAAAACTGTTTTTT
NA	16	TRBV7-2	TRBJ1-2	NA	CASSSIPGPGGSGYTF	TGTGCCAGCAGCTCCATCCCCGGGCCCGGGGGCTCTGGCTACACCTTC
NA	12	TRBV12-5	TRBJ2-1	NA	CASALDYNEQFF	TGTGCTAGTGCCCTGGACTACAATGAGCAGTTCTTC
NA	13	TRBV6-5	TRBJ1-3	NA	CASSPRSGNTIYF	TGTGCCAGCTCCCCAAGATCTGGAAACACCATATATTTT
TRBD2	15	TRBV18	TRBJ2-5	NA	CASSPSLRGVETQYF	TGTGCCAGCTCACCCAGCCTCCGGGGGGTTGAGACCCAGTACTTC
NA	14	TRBV4-1	TRBJ1-1	NA	CASSQGGRNTEAFF	TGCGCCAGCAGCCAAGGGGGCAGGAACACTGAAGCTTTCTTT
TRBD2	16	TRBV18	TRBJ2-5	once	CASSPRVSGTQETQYF	TGTGCCAGCTCACCGAGGGTTAGCGGGACCCAAGAGACCCAGTACTTC
TRBD2	17	TRBV11-2	TRBJ2-2	NA	CASSRGLAGGNTGELFF	TGTGCCAGCAGTCGCGGACTAGCGGGGGGTAACACCGGGGAGCTGTTTTTT
NA	16	TRBV18	TRBJ1-1	NA	CASSPRVNSENTEAFF	TGTGCCAGCTCACCTCGTGTTAACTCCGAGAACACTGAAGCTTTCTTT
NA	14	TRBV6-2/TRBV6-3	TRBJ2-5	NA	CASSYDLGWKTQYF	TGTGCCAGCAGTTACGATCTGGGTTGGAAGACCCAGTACTTC
NA	13	TRBV2	TRBJ2-5	NA	CASSDLGGETQYF	TGTGCCAGCAGTGACCTCGGGGGAGAGACCCAGTACTTC
NA	12	TRBV5-1	TRBJ1-4	NA	CASSLGGEKLFF	TGCGCCAGCAGCCTGGGCGGGGAAAAACTGTTTTTT
NA	12	TRBV6-5	TRBJ1-2	NA	CASTNTRYGYTF	TGTGCCAGCACTAACACTAGATATGGCTACACCTTC
TRBD2	15	TRBV19	TRBJ2-3	NA	CASSGWGGTTDTQYF	TGTGCCAGTAGTGGGTGGGGAGGGACCACAGATACGCAGTATTTT
NA	14	TRBV19	TRBJ1-5	NA	CASRRGTAGQPQHF	TGTGCCAGTAGAAGAGGGACGGCCGGGCAGCCCCAGCATTTT
NA	15	TRBV7-6	TRBJ1-5	NA	CASSIGTDRNQPQHF	TGTGCCAGCAGCATCGGGACGGACCGCAATCAGCCCCAGCATTTT
TRBD1	15	TRBV5-1	TRBJ1-2	NA	CASSLLGQGEYGYTF	TGCGCCAGCAGCTTGCTGGGACAGGGAGAATACGGCTACACCTTC
NA	15	TRBV19	TRBJ1-4	few	CASRANRKRGEKLFF	TGTGCCAGTAGGGCGAACAGGAAGAGGGGTGAAAAACTGTTTTTT
NA	15	TRBV2	TRBJ2-1	NA	CATLPTGSSYNEQFF	TGTGCCACCCTCCCCACTGGGAGCTCCTACAATGAGCAGTTCTTC
TRBD2	16	TRBV6-2/TRBV6-3	TRBJ2-1	NA	CASSPLAGGPYNEQFF	TGTGCCAGCAGTCCCCTAGCGGGGGGACCATACAATGAGCAGTTCTTC
TRBD1	18	TRBV28	TRBJ2-1	NA	CASSPPEPGQATYNEQFF	TGTGCCAGCAGTCCCCCAGAACCGGGACAGGCTACCTACAATGAGCAGTTCTTC
NA	16	TRBV6-1	TRBJ2-2	few	CASRETGQGGIGELFF	TGTGCCAGCAGGGAAACGGGGCAGGGCGGCATCGGGGAGCTGTTTTTT
NA	17	TRBV6-2/TRBV6-3	TRBJ1-1	NA	CASSYRGRAGRNTEAFF	TGTGCCAGCAGTTACCGGGGCAGGGCGGGGAGGAATACTGAAGCTTTCTTT
TRBD1	15	TRBV5-6	TRBJ2-5	NA	CASSRDRGPLQTQYF	TGTGCCAGCAGCCGGGACAGGGGGCCCCTCCAGACCCAGTACTTC
NA	12	TRBV29-1	TRBJ2-5	NA	CSVNRDGETQYF	TGCAGCGTCAACAGGGATGGAGAGACCCAGTACTTC
TRBD1	13	TRBV5-4	TRBJ2-1	NA	CASEAGGRNEQFF	TGTGCCAGCGAGGCAGGGGGCAGGAATGAGCAGTTCTTC
NA	14	TRBV3-1/TRBV3-2	TRBJ2-6	few	CASSQSSGANVLTF	TGTGCCAGCAGCCAGTCCTCTGGGGCCAACGTCCTGACTTTC
NA	14	TRBV5-4	TRBJ1-2	NA	CASSLAWQGHGYTF	TGTGCCAGCAGCTTGGCTTGGCAGGGTCATGGCTACACCTTC
NA	16	TRBV3-1/TRBV3-2	TRBJ2-3	NA	CASSQGQSMGGNTQYF	TGTGCCAGCAGCCAAGGGCAGTCAATGGGGGGTAATACGCAGTATTTT
TRBD1	12	TRBV11-2	TRBJ1-2	NA	CASRQGAYGYTF	TGTGCCAGCAGACAGGGGGCATATGGCTACACCTTC
TRBD1	17	TRBV5-1	TRBJ1-2	NA	CASSHRGVEGDNYGYTF	TGCGCCAGCAGCCACAGGGGGGTTGAGGGAGATAACTATGGCTACACCTTC
TRBD2	16	TRBV19	TRBJ2-3	few	CASSMSGGGAGDTQYF	TGTGCCAGTAGTATGTCGGGCGGGGGGGCAGGGGATACGCAGTATTTT
TRBD2	16	TRBV6-5	TRBJ2-3	NA	CASSYEAGGSTDTQYF	TGTGCCAGCAGTTACGAGGCGGGGGGTTCCACAGATACGCAGTATTTT
TRBD1	14	TRBV29-1	TRBJ2-3	NA	CSGKQGAGTDTQYF	TGCAGCGGTAAGCAGGGGGCCGGCACAGATACGCAGTATTTT
TRBD2	15	TRBV9	TRBJ2-2	once	CASSVGWTSTGELFF	TGTGCCAGCAGCGTAGGATGGACTAGCACCGGGGAGCTGTTTTTT
TRBD1	13	TRBV5-1	TRBJ1-2	NA	CASSLQGARGYTF	TGCGCCAGCAGCTTACAGGGGGCTCGGGGCTACACCTTC
NA	14	TRBV5-6	TRBJ1-3	NA	CASSFRTAGNTIYF	TGTGCCAGCAGCTTCCGGACAGCTGGAAACACCATATATTTT
TRBD1	17	TRBV5-1	TRBJ1-2	NA	CASSFLKYRGSNYGYTF	TGCGCCAGCAGCTTCCTCAAATACAGGGGCTCGAACTATGGCTACACCTTC
TRBD1	18	TRBV9	TRBJ1-5	NA	CASSARDRGRRSNQPQHF	TGTGCCAGCAGCGCGAGGGACAGGGGGCGGAGAAGCAATCAGCCCCAGCATTTT
NA	15	TRBV14	TRBJ2-1	NA	CASSQDSRGYNEQFF	TGTGCCAGCAGCCAAGATTCCAGGGGCTACAATGAGCAGTTCTTC
NA	13	TRBV30	TRBJ1-1	NA	CAWSGTVNTEAFF	TGTGCCTGGAGTGGAACAGTGAACACTGAAGCTTTCTTT
NA	12	TRBV6-5	TRBJ1-2	NA	CASSDRDYGYTF	TGTGCCAGTTCCGATAGGGACTATGGCTACACCTTC